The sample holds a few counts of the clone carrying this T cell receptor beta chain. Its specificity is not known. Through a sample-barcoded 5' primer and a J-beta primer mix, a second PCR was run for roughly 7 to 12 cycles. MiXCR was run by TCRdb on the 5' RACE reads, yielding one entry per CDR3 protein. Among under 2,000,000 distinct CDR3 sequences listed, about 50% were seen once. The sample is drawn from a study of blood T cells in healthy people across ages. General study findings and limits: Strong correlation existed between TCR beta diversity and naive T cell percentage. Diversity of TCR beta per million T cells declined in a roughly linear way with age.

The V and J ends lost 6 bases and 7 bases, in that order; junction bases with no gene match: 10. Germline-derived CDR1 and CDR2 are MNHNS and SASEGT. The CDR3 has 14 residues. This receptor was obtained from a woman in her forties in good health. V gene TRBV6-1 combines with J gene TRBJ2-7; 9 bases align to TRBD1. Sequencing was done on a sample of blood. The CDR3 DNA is TGTGCCAGCAGCCAGGGACAGGGTCTGATTGAGCAGTACTTC. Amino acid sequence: CASSQGQGLIEQYF.